The present entry profiles one TCR beta chain with its context. This specimen comes from a study of blood T cell repertoires in COVID-19. Looking at the study overall: Donors in the United States, Italy and Spain gave samples during acute or convalescent COVID-19.

This CDR3 contains 13 residues. Germline V gene sequence: CDR1 MDHEN, CDR2 SYDVKM. Trimming removed 5 bases from V and 7 bases from J, with 12 bases in between. Generated by immunoSEQ multiplex PCR, the TCRdb table keeps only in-frame clones and is missing some. This sample yields 60,000 to 70,000 clones, of which 70% to 90% are seen a single time; 10% belongs to the top ten. The gene calls are TRBV28 and TRBJ1-5; D perhaps matches TRBD1 (6 bases). Material for sequencing was PBMCs or T cells enriched from blood (not recorded which). The source is a woman aged 40 to 50 who had recovered from COVID-19. For the CDR3, the DNA is TGTGCCAGCAGTGTGCGGGGGGGCCAGCCCCAGCATTTT. Translation gives CASSVRGGQPQHF.